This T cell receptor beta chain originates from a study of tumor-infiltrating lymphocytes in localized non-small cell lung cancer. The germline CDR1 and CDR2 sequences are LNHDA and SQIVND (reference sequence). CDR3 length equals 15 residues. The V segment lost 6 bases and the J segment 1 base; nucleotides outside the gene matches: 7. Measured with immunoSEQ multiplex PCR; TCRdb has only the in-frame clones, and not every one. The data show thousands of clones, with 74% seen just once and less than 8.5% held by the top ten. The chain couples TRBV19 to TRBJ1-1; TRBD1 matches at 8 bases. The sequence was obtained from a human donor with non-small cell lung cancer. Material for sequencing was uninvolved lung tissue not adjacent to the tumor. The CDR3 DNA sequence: TGTGCCAGTAGGTCCTCTGGGACAGGGAACACTGAAGCTTTCTTT. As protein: CASRSSGTGNTEAFF. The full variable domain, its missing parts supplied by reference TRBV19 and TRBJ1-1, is DGGITQSPKYLFRKEGQNVTLSCEQNLNHDAMYWYRQDPGQGLRLIYYSQIVNDFQKGDIAEGYSVSREKKESFPLTVTSAQKNPTAFYLCASRSSGTGNTEAFFGQGTRLTVV.